A selection of T cell receptor beta chains follows, all from one sample in a study of blood T cell repertoires in COVID-19. Clones were sequenced by immunoSEQ multiplex PCR, and TCRdb holds only the in-frame ones, with some missing. The sample contains approximately 300,000 clones, 80% to 95% of which appear only once. The sequenced sample consisted of peripheral blood. The receptor source for this set is a woman aged 25 to 39 with COVID-19, enrolled during active disease. CDR3s include the opening cysteine and the closing phenylalanine or tryptophan. D genes are given only for firm matches. Clone size is given for some rows only: seen once, a few or many times, or a class if the clone is expanded.

TRBJ2-7 TRBD2 TRBV7-2 once TGTGCCAGCAGCTTAGCGGGAGGGGACGGGGGGCAGTACTTC CASSLAGGDGGQYF
TRBJ2-7 . TRBV30 . TGTGCCGGCAGGGCCGGACCTTCCTACGAGCAGTACTTC CAGRAGPSYEQYF
TRBJ1-1 . TRBV12-3/TRBV12-4 . TGTGCCAGCAAACAGGGATTCGAAGCTTTCTTT CASKQGFEAFF
TRBJ1-4 TRBD1 TRBV30 . TGTGCCTGGAGCAGGGACAGGGCCAATGAAAAACTGTTTTTT CAWSRDRANEKLFF
TRBJ1-5 . TRBV28 . TGTGCCAGCAGTTTAAGGTCCGGAAGAGGCCAGCCCCAGCATTTT CASSLRSGRGQPQHF
TRBJ2-1 . TRBV3-1/TRBV3-2 . TGTGCCAGCAGCCTATACAATGAGCAGTTCTTC CASSLYNEQFF
TRBJ1-6 TRBD1 TRBV18 . TGTGCCAGCTCACCGAACAGGGGGGGATCCTATAATTCACCCCTCCACTTT CASSPNRGGSYNSPLHF
TRBJ1-1 . TRBV30 . TGTGCCTGGACCCCGGGTGGTGGGAACACTGAAGCTTTCTTT CAWTPGGGNTEAFF
TRBJ1-6 TRBD1 TRBV5-5 . TGTGCCAGCAGCTTTACAGGGGAACTCTATAATTCACCCCTCCACTTT CASSFTGELYNSPLHF
TRBJ1-1 . TRBV10-2 . TGCGCCAGCAGTGTGGGGGCGTTGAACACTGAAGCTTTCTTT CASSVGALNTEAFF
TRBJ2-5 TRBD2 TRBV2 . TGTGCCAGCAGAGGCGGGGGACAAGAGACCCAGTACTTC CASRGGGQETQYF
TRBJ2-1 TRBD2 TRBV11-2 . TGTGCCAGCAGCTTATATGCTGAACTCGGACTAGCGGGAGTACATGAGCAGTTCTTC CASSLYAELGLAGVHEQFF
TRBJ1-4 . TRBV4-1 . TGCGCCAGCAGCCAAGGGGTTTTTGGCAGGGGAGGGTCCATTGTGGAAAAACTGTTTTTT CASSQGVFGRGGSIVEKLFF
TRBJ2-7 . TRBV3-1/TRBV3-2 . TGTGCCAGCAGCCACAGTGACAGAGACTACGAGCAGTACTTC CASSHSDRDYEQYF
TRBJ2-1 TRBD2 TRBV19 . TGTGCCAGTAGTACCTCCAGACTAGCGGGTTCCAATGAGCAGTTCTTC CASSTSRLAGSNEQFF
TRBJ1-5 . TRBV6-5 . TGTGCCATCCTCCGGGAGACTTATAGCAATCAGCCCCAGCATTTT CAILRETYSNQPQHF
TRBJ2-2 . TRBV30 once TGTGCCTGGTCCGGACAGAACACCGGGGAGCTGTTTTTT CAWSGQNTGELFF
TRBJ2-1 TRBD2 TRBV15 . TGTGCCACCAGCAGAGGGGGACTAGCGGGATTCAATGAGCAGTTCTTC CATSRGGLAGFNEQFF
TRBJ2-3 . TRBV11-3 . TGTGCCAGCAGCTTAGACCCTGCGGAGACAGATACGCAGTATTTT CASSLDPAETDTQYF
TRBJ2-1 . TRBV28 . TGTGCCAGCAGTTTAGCGGAAGTTTACAATGAGCAGTTCTTC CASSLAEVYNEQFF
TRBJ2-2 . TRBV9 . TGTGCCAGCAGCGTAGCGGTCGGGGAGCTGTTTTTT CASSVAVGELFF
TRBJ1-3 TRBD1 TRBV6-5 . TGTGCCAGCAGCACCGGGACAGGGGGATACACCATATATTTT CASSTGTGGYTIYF
TRBJ2-1 TRBD2 TRBV9 . TGTGCCAGCACCGCAACGGGCGGGGGAAATGAGCAGTTCTTC CASTATGGGNEQFF
TRBJ2-7 TRBD1 TRBV10-1 . TGCGCCAGGGGTCGGGGACAGGGGTTTTACGAGCAGTACTTC CARGRGQGFYEQYF
TRBJ1-1 TRBD1 TRBV5-1 . TGCGCCAGCAGCCCCAAGACAGGGGGCATGAACACTGAAGCTTTCTTT CASSPKTGGMNTEAFF
TRBJ2-5 TRBD2 TRBV2 . TGTGCCAGCAGCCTACTAGCGGGTAGTATGGGGGAGACCCAGTACTTC CASSLLAGSMGETQYF
TRBJ1-5 . TRBV30 . TGTGCCTGGAGTGTATACCGACCCGGGGGGGATAGTCAGCCCCAGCATTTT CAWSVYRPGGDSQPQHF
TRBJ2-3 . TRBV5-1 once TGCGCCAGCACTGGGGGGACTAGCACAGATACGCAGTATTTT CASTGGTSTDTQYF
TRBJ1-5 . TRBV2 . TGTGCCAGCGTGAGGGAGAGGGCCGCCAATCAGCCCCAGCATTTT CASVRERAANQPQHF
TRBJ1-5 . TRBV19 . TGTGCCAGTAGTACCGCCGGGACAATCAATCAGCCCCAGCATTTT CASSTAGTINQPQHF
TRBJ2-7 . TRBV3-1/TRBV3-2 . TGTGCCACCGGGTGGGGGCGAAGCTACGAGCAGTACTTC CATGWGRSYEQYF
TRBJ2-1 . TRBV11-3 . TGTGCCAGCAGCCGTAGCTACAATGAGCAGTTCTTC CASSRSYNEQFF
TRBJ1-1 . TRBV19 . TGTGCCAGTATCCGGTGGAACACTGAAGCTTTCTTT CASIRWNTEAFF
TRBJ1-5 . TRBV3-1/TRBV3-2 . TGTGCCAGCAGCCAAGGCGGACAGCCCCAGCATTTT CASSQGGQPQHF
TRBJ1-2 . TRBV28 . TGTGCCAGCAGTTCCCCGGCGGTTAACTATGGCTACACCTTC CASSSPAVNYGYTF
TRBJ2-7 . TRBV5-1 . TGCGCCAGCAGCCTTATTCAGGGGAGCGACGAGCAGTACTTC CASSLIQGSDEQYF
TRBJ2-1 TRBD2 TRBV10-2 . TGCGCCAGCGGACAGCCGGGACTAGGGTCCTACAATGAGCAGTTCTTC CASGQPGLGSYNEQFF